This TCR beta chain was profiled in a study of tumor-infiltrating lymphocytes in primary liver carcinoma. TCR beta cDNA came from roughly 450 ng total RNA, primed with a constant-region primer. Researchers made the TCR beta libraries by running three nested multiplex PCR rounds with slightly modified ARM-PCR. In the first two PCR rounds, TRBV1-TRBV30 forward primers were paired with a C-beta reverse primer, and each round lasted approximately 9 cycles. TCRdb fed the multiplex PCR reads into MiXCR, producing one record per CDR3 protein. Among 90,000 to 150,000 distinct CDR3 sequences listed, less than 80% were seen once. Concerning this clonotype: Germline and junction disagree at one end, which may indicate a read error.

Joint extraction of RNA and DNA used roughly 19-33 mg of bulk tissue that was unsorted. Germline V gene data show CDR1 as SGHAT and CDR2 as FQNNGV. CDR3 length: 17 residues. This TCR derives from a woman between 55 and 75 years old with primary liver carcinoma and hepatitis B virus infection. The chain carries TRBV11-2 and TRBJ2-7; 8 positions match TRBD2. Sequencing used liver tumor tissue from sampling region 1. Subset described: tumor region T1, superior pole. CDR3 DNA: TGTGTCAGCAGCTCCAGGACTAGCAGGAGTGTATCCTACGAGCAGTACTTC. This gives the protein CVSSSRTSRSVSYEQYF.